This T cell receptor (beta chain) stems from a study of T cells in Graves' hyperthyroidism and ophthalmopathy. Inclusion characteristics of ophthalmopathy patients comprised a Clinical Activity Score of at least 3, a NOSPECS grade of at least 4, and duration under 3 months. Diagnosis rested on symptoms, serum thyroxine and TRAb, thyroid ultrasound, and orbital computed tomography. Researchers took RNA transcripts and amplified the TCR beta CDR3 regions from them. First-round RT-PCR of the TCR CDR3 relied on the HTBI primer set. TCRdb used MiXCR to reprocess the multiplex PCR reads, holding one entry per CDR3 protein. The profile shows some 350,000 distinct CDR3 sequences, about 13% of them singletons. The V segment lost 5 bases and the J segment 5 bases; nucleotides outside the gene matches: 12. CDR1 and CDR2 (germline): DFQATT, SNEGSKA (reference sequence). This CDR3 region has 14 residues. Study results and caveats: A 13 V-J signature model discriminated ophthalmopathy versus stable hyperthyroidism. Most thyroid clonotypes expanded above 0.001 appeared in blood too.

Worth noting for this clonotype: Its antigen is as yet unknown.

V usage is TRBV20-1 and J usage is TRBJ2-7, with 7 bases matching TRBD2. Source material: blood. This sequence was found in a middle-aged woman with Graves' ophthalmopathy. In nucleotides, the CDR3 is TGCAGTGCTTCCACGACCCGGGGGGAGCACGAGCAGTACTTC. Residues: CSASTTRGEHEQYF.